These 32 T cell receptor beta chains were all obtained from the same sample, sequenced in a study of T cells in localized non-small cell lung cancer. The data were produced by immunoSEQ multiplex PCR, yet TCRdb's version contains in-frame clones alone and is incomplete. The data contain about 21,000 clones, more than 70% of them singletons. This specimen consisted of PBMCs, obtained before any cancer treatment. The receptors originated from a woman aged 40-69 years with stage II squamous cell lung carcinoma.

The gene calls are TRBV10-3 and TRBJ2-6; 7 bases match TRBD1. Germline CDR1 and CDR2: ENHRY and SYGVKD. This CDR3 is built from 16 residues. The V gene end was trimmed by 5 bases and the J gene end by 0 bases; junction bases not matched to a gene: 4. The CDR3 DNA is TGTGCCATCAGTTTACAGGGGACCTCTGGGGCCAACGTCCTGACTTTC. The encoded protein is CAISLQGTSGANVLTF.

The V gene is TRBV7-9, the J gene TRBJ1-2; 8 positions match TRBD1. CDR3 length: 15 amino acids. V gave up 5 bases and J gave up 8 bases; unmatched junction bases: 13. Germline CDR1 SEHNR, CDR2 FQNEAQ (reference sequence). CDR3 protein: CASSLPTGTGEGYTF. CDR3 coding DNA: TGTGCCAGCAGCCTTCCCACCGGGACAGGAGAAGGCTACACCTTC.

The gene calls are TRBV7-9 and TRBJ1-1; D is undetermined. The CDR3 consists of 13 residues. V dropped 5 bases and J dropped 5 bases, with 12 bases sitting between them. Germline CDR1 SEHNR, CDR2 FQNEAQ (reference sequence). The CDR3 loop is CASSLRPPTEAFF. In DNA, the CDR3 is TGTGCCAGCAGCCTCCGGCCCCCAACTGAAGCTTTCTTT.

The chain has TRBV5-1 and TRBJ2-3, with a weak D call TRBD2 (6 bases). V was pared by 4 bases and J by 3 bases, with 12 bases between. This CDR3 has 14 amino acids. The germline gives CDR1 SGHRS, CDR2 YFSETQ. DNA for the CDR3: TGCGCCAGCAGCGAGGGAGGCCTGACAGATACGCAGTATTTT. Encoded protein: CASSEGGLTDTQYF.

The chain's CDR3 is CASSLYSTYEQYF. In DNA, the CDR3 is TGTGCCAGCAGCTTATATAGCACCTACGAGCAGTACTTC. J is TRBJ2-7 and V is TRBV11-3; D gene uncertain. The CDR3 consists of 13 residues. Germline CDR1 is SGHNT and CDR2 is YENEEA. Trimming took off 2 bases at V and 2 bases at J, with 7 bases between the two ends.

V gene TRBV28 combines with J gene TRBJ1-3, with D possibly matching TRBD1 (6 bases). Germline V CDR1 and CDR2: MDHEN, SYDVKM. V lost 3 bases, J lost 0 bases, and 12 bases lay in between. The CDR3 has 16 amino acids. CDR3 coding DNA: TGTGCCAGCAGTTTCGGCAGGGACATCTCTGGAAACACCATATATTTT. This translates into CASSFGRDISGNTIYF.

The chain recombines TRBV14 with TRBJ1-1; 10 bases line up with TRBD1. Germline trimming cut 2 bases from V and 5 bases from J; bases unmatched to any gene: 5. Germline CDR1 reads SGHDN; CDR2 reads FVKESK. The CDR3 loop spans 15 amino acids. Here the CDR3 reads CASSQMRTGGTEAFF. The DNA of the CDR3 is TGTGCCAGCAGCCAAATGCGGACAGGGGGGACTGAAGCTTTCTTT.

The chain couples TRBV6-5 to TRBJ1-2, with D maybe TRBD1 (5 bases). Germline CDR1 MNHEY, CDR2 SVGAGI. The length of the CDR3 is 15 residues. Trimming cost V 4 bases and J 8 bases, with 20 bases left between them. The CDR3 loop reads CASSSSSGTRGGYTF. The CDR3 region has the DNA TGTGCCAGCAGTTCCTCTTCAGGGACGAGGGGAGGCTACACCTTC.

The CDR3 loop reads CASSESSMGGYSQPQHF. The CDR3, as DNA: TGTGCCAGCAGTGAATCTAGTATGGGTGGGTATAGTCAGCCCCAGCATTTT. The V call is TRBV25-1, the J call TRBJ1-5, with D unresolved. Between the trimmed V and J ends, which lost 1 base and 6 bases, there was a span of 19 bases. This CDR3 region has 17 residues. Germline loops: CDR1 MGHDK, CDR2 SYGVNS.

The J gene is TRBJ2-3, the V gene TRBV7-2; possible D gene TRBD2, 6 bases. V shed 1 base and J shed 1 base, with 12 bases lying between them. Germline lookup yields CDR1 SGHTA and CDR2 FQGNSA. The CDR3 totals 16 residues. The CDR3 reads CASSLGGVSRTDTQYF. CDR3 DNA: TGTGCCAGCAGCTTAGGGGGGGTGAGTCGCACAGATACGCAGTATTTT.

V and J are TRBV28 and TRBJ2-5; D remains ambiguous. The CDR3 loop spans 11 amino acids. Per the germline V gene, CDR1 is MDHEN and CDR2 is SYDVKM. Trimming cost V 3 bases and J 5 bases, with 4 bases left between them. CDR3 sequence (DNA): TGTGCCAGCAGTTTCGAGGAGACCCAGTACTTC. This translates into CASSFEETQYF.

The CDR3 loop reads CASTVNKNTEAFF. CDR3 DNA: TGTGCCAGCACAGTGAATAAGAACACTGAAGCTTTCTTT. The chain links TRBV18 to TRBJ1-1; D is uncertain. V was trimmed by 8 bases and J by 1 base, leaving 11 bases between them. Per the germline V gene, CDR1 is KGHSH and CDR2 is LQKENI. The CDR3 contains 13 residues.

This clone was seen a single time. The chain recombines TRBV14 with TRBJ1-1, with D perhaps matching TRBD1 (5 bases). CDR3 size: 15 residues. The V gene lost 4 bases and the J gene lost 5 bases, with 17 bases spanning the gap. Looked up from germline, CDR1 is SGHDN and CDR2 is FVKESK. The CDR3 DNA reads as TGTGCCAGCAGCCTCCTACCAGGGAGTAGTACTGAAGCTTTCTTT. It encodes CASSLLPGSSTEAFF.

The CDR3 sequence is CASSQDPLADTLYEQYF. The CDR3 DNA is TGCGCCAGCAGCCAAGACCCCCTGGCGGACACCCTCTACGAGCAGTACTTC. The chain is built from TRBV4-3 and TRBJ2-7, with D perhaps TRBD1 (5 bases). CDR1 LGHNA and CDR2 YSLEER come from the germline V gene. Trimming removed 0 bases from V and 3 bases from J, with 18 bases in between. The CDR3 totals 17 residues.

A few counts support this clone. One end of the junction varies from germline; a read error may be responsible. This chain links TRBV14 with TRBJ2-1; D is possibly TRBD2 (6 bases). Germline lookup yields CDR1 SGHDN and CDR2 FVKESK. CDR3 length: 12 residues. CDR3 nucleotides: TGTGCCAGCAGCCAAGATTGGGGGGAGAGGATCTTC. Translation: CASSQDWGERIF.

The J gene is TRBJ1-3, the V gene TRBV6-1; tentatively, D is TRBD1 (5 bases). Germline lookup yields CDR1 MNHNS and CDR2 SASEGT. This CDR3 spans 13 amino acids. The germline V and J ends were trimmed by 7 bases and 8 bases, with 15 bases remaining between them. The CDR3 spells CASTQGRWDTIYF. The DNA for the CDR3 is TGTGCCAGCACCCAGGGACGGTGGGACACCATATATTTT.

This clone was recorded a few times. This rearrangement joins TRBV27 to TRBJ2-1; tentatively, D is TRBD1 or TRBD2 (5 bases each). The CDR3 sequence is 13 residues long. Germline CDR1 MNHEY, CDR2 SMNVEV (reference sequence). Deletions cut 5 bases from V and 6 bases from J, with 11 bases between. This CDR3 is CASSRGRLNEQFF. CDR3 nucleotide sequence: TGTGCCAGCAGTCGGGGCCGTCTCAATGAGCAGTTCTTC.

The chain couples TRBV6-1 to TRBJ1-1, with D uncertain. V was cut by 6 bases and J by 0 bases, with 8 bases left in between. The CDR3 contains 13 residues. CDR1 is MNHNS and CDR2 is SASEGT in the germline V gene. The CDR3 loop reads CASSPGLNTEAFF. CDR3 DNA sequence: TGTGCCAGCAGCCCGGGCCTGAACACTGAAGCTTTCTTT.

The chain carries TRBV7-2 and TRBJ2-1, with D hard to call. The CDR3 contains 16 residues. Trimming left V 3 bases short and J 0 bases short, with 12 bases between. Germline V gene data show CDR1 as SGHTA and CDR2 as FQGNSA. The CDR3 region has the DNA TGTGCCAGCAGCTTTTCTCGGGTTGGCTCCTACAATGAGCAGTTCTTC. It codes for CASSFSRVGSYNEQFF.

This chain connects TRBV5-5 to TRBJ1-2; a possible D gene is TRBD1 (5 bases). The V and J ends lost 4 bases and 1 base respectively, with 17 bases between them. The CDR3 has 16 amino acids. CDR1 SGHKS and CDR2 YYEKEE come from the germline V gene (reference sequence). CDR3 region: CASSVQGGQLNYGYTF. CDR3 DNA sequence: TGTGCCAGCAGCGTTCAGGGTGGGCAGCTTAACTATGGCTACACCTTC.

The genes are TRBV7-8 and TRBJ1-1; D not certain. Trimming took 1 base from V and 0 from J, leaving 9 bases between them. The CDR3 totals 15 residues. CDR1 and CDR2 from the germline V gene are SGHVS and FQNEAQ. CDR3 sequence (DNA): TGTGCCAGCAGCTTAGATAGGGTGATGAACACTGAAGCTTTCTTT. Amino acids: CASSLDRVMNTEAFF. The full variable domain, its missing parts supplied by reference TRBV7-8 and TRBJ1-1, is GAGVSQSPRYKVAKRGQDVALRCDPISGHVSLFWYQQALGQGPEFLTYFQNEAQLDKSGLPSDRFFAERPEGSVSTLKIQRTQQEDSAVYLCASSLDRVMNTEAFFGQGTRLTVV.

V gene TRBV11-3 combines with J gene TRBJ1-5, with D perhaps matching TRBD1 (5 bases). The CDR3 consists of 19 residues. V gave up 4 bases and J gave up 6 bases, with 28 bases separating them. Germline CDR1 and CDR2: SGHNT and YENEEA. CDR3 sequence reads: CASSSTNPPQGSSGQPQHF. The CDR3, as DNA: TGTGCCAGCAGCTCGACCAACCCCCCCCAGGGTTCGTCGGGTCAGCCCCAGCATTTT.

The chain has TRBV6-6 and TRBJ2-2; D gene uncertain. V lost 5 bases, J lost 2 bases, and 9 bases lay in between. CDR1 and CDR2 (germline): MNHNY, SVGAGI (reference sequence). The CDR3 has 14 amino acids. The CDR3 DNA follows: TGTGCCAGCAGTGCCGCGCGCAACACCGGGGAGCTGTTTTTT. It yields the protein CASSAARNTGELFF.

The chain employs TRBV7-2 and TRBJ1-1; D may be TRBD1 (5 bases). CDR3 length: 14 residues. The V end was cut by 3 bases, the J end by 11 bases, with 19 bases between. The V gene's germline CDR1 is SGHTA and CDR2 FQGNSA. CDR3 amino acids: CASSFRRPSGTAFF. The CDR3 region has the DNA TGTGCCAGCAGCTTCCGACGACCATCTGGGACGGCTTTCTTT.

This clone was picked up a small number of times. This sequence joins TRBV21-1 and TRBJ1-4; the D segment call TRBD1 is taken from the table without a DNA check. TRBV21-1 is flagged as a pseudogene. The CDR3 loop spans 15 amino acids. This CDR3 reads CASTISGSTNEKLFF. The CDR3 DNA reads TGTGCCAGCACTATATCAGGGTCGACTAATGAAAAACTGTTTTTT.

The chain links TRBV11-2 to TRBJ2-3; D may correspond to TRBD1 or TRBD2 (6 bases each). There are 17 residues in the CDR3. The germline V and J ends were trimmed by 5 bases and 0 bases, with 18 bases remaining between them. Germline V gene data show CDR1 as SGHAT and CDR2 as FQNNGV. CDR3 coding DNA: TGTGCCAGCAGCCCCGCCCCGGGGGCCACTAGCACAGATACGCAGTATTTT. This translates into CASSPAPGATSTDTQYF. The full variable domain, completed using reference TRBV11-2 and TRBJ2-3, is EAGVAQSPRYKIIEKRQSVAFWCNPISGHATLYWYQQILGQGPKLLIQFQNNGVVDDSQLPKDRFSAERLKGVDSTLKIQPAKLEDSAVYLCASSPAPGATSTDTQYFGPGTRLTVL.

With respect to this clone: The junction departs from the called germline gene at one end, perhaps through a read error. The V gene is TRBV19, the J gene TRBJ2-3, with D possibly being TRBD2 (5 bases). Germline V gene lookup returns CDR1 LNHDA and CDR2 SQIVND (reference sequence). There are 14 residues in the CDR3. The CDR3 reads CASSIWRNSDTRYF. CDR3 nucleotides: TGTGCCAGTAGTATCTGGAGGAACTCAGATACGCGGTATTTT.

The gene calls are TRBV5-6 and TRBJ1-5; unclear D gene. This CDR3 spans 14 amino acids. Germline CDR1 and CDR2: SGHDT and YYEEEE. The V gene lost 4 bases and the J gene lost 11 bases, with 19 bases spanning the gap. The CDR3 DNA reads as TGTGCCAGCAGCAAAGGCCCGACCCGTAAGTCCCAGCATTTT. Its translation is CASSKGPTRKSQHF.

The chain has TRBV16 and TRBJ1-1; D gene uncertain. With 3 bases removed from V and 1 base from J, the gap between germline ends came to 9 bases. The length of the CDR3 is 14 residues. Germline V CDR1 and CDR2: KGHSY, FQNENV. The DNA for the CDR3 is TGTGCCAGCAGCCAGCTTGTAGAGAACACTGAAGCTTTCTTT. It translates to CASSQLVENTEAFF.

V usage is TRBV30 and J usage is TRBJ2-7; TRBD1 matches 9 bases. V was clipped by 3 bases and J by 2 bases; unmatched bases: 5. Per germline, CDR1 GTSNPN and CDR2 SVGIG (reference sequence). The CDR3 totals 14 residues. The CDR3 DNA sequence: TGTGCCTGGAGAGTGACAGGGGGTACCTACGAGCAGTACTTC. Translating it yields CAWRVTGGTYEQYF.

The chain is built from TRBV7-8 and TRBJ2-2, with a tentative D call TRBD2 (6 bases). With 1 base removed from V and 0 bases from J, the gap between germline ends came to 9 bases. Germline-derived CDR1 and CDR2 are SGHVS and FQNEAQ. This CDR3 spans 16 amino acids. CDR3 loop: CASSLVGGANTGELFF. As DNA, the CDR3 is TGTGCCAGCAGCTTAGTCGGGGGAGCGAACACCGGGGAGCTGTTTTTT.

This clone occurred a few times. The V and J genes are TRBV6-1 and TRBJ1-3; D uncertain. The CDR3 has 14 amino acids. Trimming stripped 2 bases from V and 3 bases from J, with 8 bases between. CDR1 and CDR2 from the germline V gene are MNHNS and SASEGT. The CDR3 DNA is TGTGCCAGCAGTGAACACCAGGATGGAAACACCATATATTTT. It yields the protein CASSEHQDGNTIYF.